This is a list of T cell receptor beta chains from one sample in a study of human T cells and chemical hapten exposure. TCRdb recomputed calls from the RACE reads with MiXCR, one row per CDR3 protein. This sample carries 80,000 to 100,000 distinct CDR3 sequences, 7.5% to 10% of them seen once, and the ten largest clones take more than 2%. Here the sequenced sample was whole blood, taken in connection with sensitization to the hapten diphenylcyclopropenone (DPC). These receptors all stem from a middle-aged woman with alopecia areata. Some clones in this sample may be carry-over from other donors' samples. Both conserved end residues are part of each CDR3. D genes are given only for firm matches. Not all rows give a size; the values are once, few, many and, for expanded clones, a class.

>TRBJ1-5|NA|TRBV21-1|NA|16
TGTGCCAGCAGCAAAGGATTTGTAAGGGCTTTTCAGCCCCAGCATTTT
CASSKGFVRAFQPQHF
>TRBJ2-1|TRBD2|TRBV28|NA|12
TGTGCCAGCAGTTTTCCCGGGAGGGAGCAGTTCTTC
CASSFPGREQFF
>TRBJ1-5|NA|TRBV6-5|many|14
TGTGCCAGCAGCTCCGAGGTCGGGGGTCAGCCCCAGCATTTT
CASSSEVGGQPQHF
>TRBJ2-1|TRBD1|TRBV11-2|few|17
TGTGCCAGCAGCCCCGACAGGGATGCTATCTCCTACAATGAGCAGTTCTTC
CASSPDRDAISYNEQFF
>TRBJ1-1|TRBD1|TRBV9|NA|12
TGTGCCAGCAAGGGGGCCGGCACTGAAGCTTTCTTT
CASKGAGTEAFF
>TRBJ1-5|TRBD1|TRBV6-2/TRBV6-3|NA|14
TGTGCCAGCAGAGACAGGGGTAGCAATCAGCCCCAGCATTTT
CASRDRGSNQPQHF
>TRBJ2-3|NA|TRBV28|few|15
TGTGCCAGCAGTCCTCAAATAGCGGGCACAGATACGCAGTATTTT
CASSPQIAGTDTQYF
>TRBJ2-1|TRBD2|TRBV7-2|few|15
TGTGCCAGCAGCTTGACTAGCGGGAGGGGCGATGAGCAGTTCTTC
CASSLTSGRGDEQFF
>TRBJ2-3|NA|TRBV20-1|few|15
TGCAGTGCTAGGTCGCTAGCGTCGAGCACAGATACGCAGTATTTT
CSARSLASSTDTQYF
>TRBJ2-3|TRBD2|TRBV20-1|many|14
TGCAGTGCTAGGACTAGCGGGAGACCAGATACGCAGTATTTT
CSARTSGRPDTQYF
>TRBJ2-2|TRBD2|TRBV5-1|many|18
TGCGCCAGCAGCTTGGCTTTAGCGGGAGGGCCAAACACCGGGGAGCTGTTTTTT
CASSLALAGGPNTGELFF
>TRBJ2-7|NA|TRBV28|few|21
TGTGCCAGCAGTTCCCTTAGCCTCCCATACCTTGGTACAGGACTACATTACGAGCAGTACTTC
CASSSLSLPYLGTGLHYEQYF
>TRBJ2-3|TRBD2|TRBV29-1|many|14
TGCAGCGTTGATTTAGCGGGAGAAGCAGATACGCAGTATTTT
CSVDLAGEADTQYF
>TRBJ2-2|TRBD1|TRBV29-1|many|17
TGCAGCGTGAGGGGGACAGAGGGATTCGCGAACACCGGGGAGCTGTTTTTT
CSVRGTEGFANTGELFF